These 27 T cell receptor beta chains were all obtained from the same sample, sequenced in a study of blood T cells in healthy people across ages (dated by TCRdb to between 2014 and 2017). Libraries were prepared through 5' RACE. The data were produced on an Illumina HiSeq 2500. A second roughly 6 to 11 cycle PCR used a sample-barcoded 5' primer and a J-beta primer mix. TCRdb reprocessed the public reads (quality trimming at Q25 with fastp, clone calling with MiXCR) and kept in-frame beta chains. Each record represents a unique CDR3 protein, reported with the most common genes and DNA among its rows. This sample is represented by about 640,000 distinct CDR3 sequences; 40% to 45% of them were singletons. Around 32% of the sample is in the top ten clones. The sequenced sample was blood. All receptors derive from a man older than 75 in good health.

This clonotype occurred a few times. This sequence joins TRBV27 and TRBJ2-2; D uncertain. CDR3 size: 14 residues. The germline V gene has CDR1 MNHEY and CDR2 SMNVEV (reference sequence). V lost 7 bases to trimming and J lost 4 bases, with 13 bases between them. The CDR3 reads CASTRLRSTGELFF. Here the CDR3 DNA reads TGTGCCAGCACTAGGTTGCGAAGCACCGGGGAGCTGTTTTTT.

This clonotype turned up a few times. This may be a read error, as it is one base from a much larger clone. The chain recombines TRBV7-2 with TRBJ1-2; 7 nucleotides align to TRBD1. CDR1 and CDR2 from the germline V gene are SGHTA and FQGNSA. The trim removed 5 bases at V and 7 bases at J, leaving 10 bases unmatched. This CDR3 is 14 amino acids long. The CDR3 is CASSAGTETTGYTF. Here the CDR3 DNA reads TGTGCCAGCAGCGCCGGGACAGAAACTACTGGCTACACCTTC.

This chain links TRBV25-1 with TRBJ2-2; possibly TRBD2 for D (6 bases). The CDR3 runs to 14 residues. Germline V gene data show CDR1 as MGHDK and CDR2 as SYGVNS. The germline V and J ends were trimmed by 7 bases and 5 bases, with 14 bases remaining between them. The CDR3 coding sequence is TGTGCCAGCATGGTGGCGGGACGGACCGGGGAGCTGTTTTTT. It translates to CASMVAGRTGELFF.

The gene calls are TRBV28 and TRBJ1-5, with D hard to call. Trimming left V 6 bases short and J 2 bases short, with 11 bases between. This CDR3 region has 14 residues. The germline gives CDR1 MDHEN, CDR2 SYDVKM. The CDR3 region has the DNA TGTGCCAGCAGCGCCCCTATGGGCAATCAGCCCCAGCATTTT. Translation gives CASSAPMGNQPQHF.

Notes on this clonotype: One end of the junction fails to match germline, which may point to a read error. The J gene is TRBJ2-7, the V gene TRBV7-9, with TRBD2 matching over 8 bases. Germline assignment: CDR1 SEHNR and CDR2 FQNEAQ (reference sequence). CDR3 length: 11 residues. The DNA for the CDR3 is TGTGCCGGCAGCGCGGGGGGCGAGCAGTACTTC. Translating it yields CAGSAGGEQYF.

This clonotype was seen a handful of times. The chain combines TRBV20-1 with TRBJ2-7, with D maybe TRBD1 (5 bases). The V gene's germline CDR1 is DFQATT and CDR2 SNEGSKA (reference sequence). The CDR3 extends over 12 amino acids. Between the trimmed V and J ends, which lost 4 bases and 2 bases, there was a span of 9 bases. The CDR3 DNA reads TGCAGTGCTACAGGGCCGGCCTACGAGCAGTACTTC. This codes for CSATGPAYEQYF.

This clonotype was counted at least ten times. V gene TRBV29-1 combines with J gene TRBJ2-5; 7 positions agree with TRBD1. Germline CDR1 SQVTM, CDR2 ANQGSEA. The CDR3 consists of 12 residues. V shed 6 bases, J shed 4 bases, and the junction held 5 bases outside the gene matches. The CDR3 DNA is TGCAGCGTCGTACAGGGGAGAGAGACCCAGTACTTC. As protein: CSVVQGRETQYF. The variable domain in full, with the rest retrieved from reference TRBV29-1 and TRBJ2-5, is SAVISQKPSRDICQRGTSLTIQCQVDSQVTMMFWYRQQPGQSLTLIATANQGSEATYESGFVIDKFPISRPNLTFSTLTVSNMSPEDSSIYLCSVVQGRETQYFGPGTRLLVL.

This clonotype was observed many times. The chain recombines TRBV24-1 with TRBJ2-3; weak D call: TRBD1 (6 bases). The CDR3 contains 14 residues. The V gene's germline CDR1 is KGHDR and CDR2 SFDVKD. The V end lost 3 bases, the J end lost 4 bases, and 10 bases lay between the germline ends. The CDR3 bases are TGTGCCACCAGTGATGTAAGGGGGTCAGATACGCAGTATTTT. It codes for CATSDVRGSDTQYF.

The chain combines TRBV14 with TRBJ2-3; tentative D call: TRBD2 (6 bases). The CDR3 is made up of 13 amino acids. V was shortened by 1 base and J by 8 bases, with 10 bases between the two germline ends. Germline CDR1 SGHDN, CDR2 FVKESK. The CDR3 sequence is CASSQVGRSTQYF. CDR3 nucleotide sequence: TGTGCCAGCAGCCAAGTCGGGAGATCTACGCAGTATTTT. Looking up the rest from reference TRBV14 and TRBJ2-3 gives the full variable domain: EAGVTQFPSHSVIEKGQTVTLRCDPISGHDNLYWYRRVMGKEIKFLLHFVKESKQDESGMPNNRFLAERTGGTYSTLKVQPAELEDSGVYFCASSQVGRSTQYFGPGTRLTVL.

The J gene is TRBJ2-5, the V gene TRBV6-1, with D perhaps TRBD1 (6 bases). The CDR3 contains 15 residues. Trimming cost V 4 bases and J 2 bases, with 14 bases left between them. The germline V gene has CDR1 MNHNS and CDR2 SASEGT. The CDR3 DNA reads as TGTGCCAGCAGTGTTTTCGGGACACCACAAGAGACCCAGTACTTC. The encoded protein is CASSVFGTPQETQYF.

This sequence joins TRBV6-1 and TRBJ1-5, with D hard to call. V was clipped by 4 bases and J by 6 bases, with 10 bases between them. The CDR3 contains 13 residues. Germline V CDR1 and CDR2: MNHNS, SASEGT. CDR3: CASSGAVGQPQHF. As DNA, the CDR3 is TGTGCCAGCAGTGGGGCAGTTGGTCAGCCCCAGCATTTT.

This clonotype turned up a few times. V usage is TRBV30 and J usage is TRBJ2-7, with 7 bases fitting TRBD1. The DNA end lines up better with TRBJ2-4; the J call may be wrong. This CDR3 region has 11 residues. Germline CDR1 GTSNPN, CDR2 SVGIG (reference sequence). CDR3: CAWDRADIQYF. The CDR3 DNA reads TGTGCCTGGGACAGGGCGGACATTCAGTACTTC.

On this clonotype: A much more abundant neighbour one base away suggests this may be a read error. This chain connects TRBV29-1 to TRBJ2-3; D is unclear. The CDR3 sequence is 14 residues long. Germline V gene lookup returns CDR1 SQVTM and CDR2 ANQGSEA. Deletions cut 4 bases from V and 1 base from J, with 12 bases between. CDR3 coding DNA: TGCAGCGTTGGAGGTAGTACCGGCACAGATACGCAGTATTTT. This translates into CSVGGSTGTDTQYF.

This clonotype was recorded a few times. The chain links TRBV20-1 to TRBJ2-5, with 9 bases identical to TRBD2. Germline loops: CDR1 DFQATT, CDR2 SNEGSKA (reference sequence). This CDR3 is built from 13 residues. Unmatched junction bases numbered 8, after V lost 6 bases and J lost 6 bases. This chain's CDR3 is CSAVAGGVKTQYF. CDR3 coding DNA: TGCAGTGCGGTGGCGGGAGGGGTAAAGACCCAGTACTTC.

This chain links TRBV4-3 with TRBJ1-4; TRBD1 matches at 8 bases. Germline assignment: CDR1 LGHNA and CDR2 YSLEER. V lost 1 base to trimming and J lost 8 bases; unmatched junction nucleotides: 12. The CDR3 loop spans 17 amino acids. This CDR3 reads CASSQGLRRTGQEKLFF. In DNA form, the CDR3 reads TGCGCCAGCAGCCAAGGGCTCCGACGGACAGGGCAAGAAAAACTGTTTTTT.

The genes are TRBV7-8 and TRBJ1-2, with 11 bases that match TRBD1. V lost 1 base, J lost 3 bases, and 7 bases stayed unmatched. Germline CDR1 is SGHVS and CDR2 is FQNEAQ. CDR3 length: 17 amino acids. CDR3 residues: CASSLVGQGVWHYGYTF. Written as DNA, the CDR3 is TGTGCCAGCAGCTTAGTGGGACAGGGGGTTTGGCACTATGGCTACACCTTC.

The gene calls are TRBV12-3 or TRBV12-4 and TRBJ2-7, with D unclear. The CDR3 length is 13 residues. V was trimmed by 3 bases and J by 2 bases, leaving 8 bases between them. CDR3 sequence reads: CASSFGSPYEQYF. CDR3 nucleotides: TGTGCCAGCAGTTTTGGCAGCCCCTACGAGCAGTACTTC.

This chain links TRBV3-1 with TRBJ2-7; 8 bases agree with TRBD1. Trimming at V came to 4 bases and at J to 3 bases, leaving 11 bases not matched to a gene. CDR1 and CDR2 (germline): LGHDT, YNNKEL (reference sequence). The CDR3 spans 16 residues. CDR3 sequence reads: CASSRSGQVRGYEQYF. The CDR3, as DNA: TGTGCCAGCAGCCGCTCGGGACAGGTTAGAGGCTACGAGCAGTACTTC.

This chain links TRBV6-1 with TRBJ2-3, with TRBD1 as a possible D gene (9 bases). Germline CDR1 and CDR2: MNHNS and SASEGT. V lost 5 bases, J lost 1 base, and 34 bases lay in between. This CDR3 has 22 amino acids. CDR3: CASSRDRDPRPSGGPRTDTQYF. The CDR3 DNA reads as TGTGCCAGCAGTCGGGACAGGGACCCCCGTCCGTCGGGAGGGCCGCGCACAGATACGCAGTATTTT.

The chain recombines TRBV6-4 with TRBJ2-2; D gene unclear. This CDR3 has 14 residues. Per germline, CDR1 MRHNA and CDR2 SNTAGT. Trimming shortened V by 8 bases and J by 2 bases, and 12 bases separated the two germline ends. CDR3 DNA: TGTGCCAGCCGGCAGGAGCCTAACACCGGGGAGCTGTTTTTT. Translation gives CASRQEPNTGELFF.

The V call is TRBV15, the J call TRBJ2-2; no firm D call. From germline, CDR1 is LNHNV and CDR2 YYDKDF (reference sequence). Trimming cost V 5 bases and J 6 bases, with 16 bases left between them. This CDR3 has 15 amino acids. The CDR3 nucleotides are TGTGCCACCAGCCGCCGACCCTCTCTATCCGGGGAGCTGTTTTTT. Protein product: CATSRRPSLSGELFF.

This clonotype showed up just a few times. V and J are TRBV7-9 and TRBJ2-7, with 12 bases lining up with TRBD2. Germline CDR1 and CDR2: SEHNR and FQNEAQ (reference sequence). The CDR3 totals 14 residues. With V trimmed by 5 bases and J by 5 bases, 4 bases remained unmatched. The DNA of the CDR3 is TGTGCCAGCAGCCCACTAGCGGGGGGAGACGAGCAGTACTTC. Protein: CASSPLAGGDEQYF.

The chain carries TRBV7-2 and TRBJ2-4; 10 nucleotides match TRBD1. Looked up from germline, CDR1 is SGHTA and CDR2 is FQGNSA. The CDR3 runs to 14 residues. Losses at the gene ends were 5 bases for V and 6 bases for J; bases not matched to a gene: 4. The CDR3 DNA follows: TGTGCCAGCAGCCAAAGACAGGGGGCAAACATTCAGTACTTC. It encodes CASSQRQGANIQYF.

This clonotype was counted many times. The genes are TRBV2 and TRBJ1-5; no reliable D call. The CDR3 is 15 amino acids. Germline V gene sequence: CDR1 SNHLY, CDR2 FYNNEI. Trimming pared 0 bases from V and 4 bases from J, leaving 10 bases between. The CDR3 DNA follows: TGTGCCAGCAGTGAAGCCTCTAAGGTAAATCAGCCCCAGCATTTT. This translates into CASSEASKVNQPQHF.

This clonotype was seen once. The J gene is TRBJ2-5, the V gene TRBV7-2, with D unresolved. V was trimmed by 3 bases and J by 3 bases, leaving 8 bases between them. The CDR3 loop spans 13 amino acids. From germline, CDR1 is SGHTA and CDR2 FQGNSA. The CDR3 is CASSFERKETQYF. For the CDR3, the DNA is TGTGCCAGCAGCTTTGAGAGAAAAGAGACCCAGTACTTC.

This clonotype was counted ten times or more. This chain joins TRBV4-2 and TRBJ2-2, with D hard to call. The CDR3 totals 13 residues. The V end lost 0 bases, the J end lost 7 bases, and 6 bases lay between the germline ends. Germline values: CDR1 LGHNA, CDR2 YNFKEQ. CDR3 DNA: TGTGCCAGCAGCCAAGAAGGCAACGGGGAGCTGTTTTTT. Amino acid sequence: CASSQEGNGELFF.

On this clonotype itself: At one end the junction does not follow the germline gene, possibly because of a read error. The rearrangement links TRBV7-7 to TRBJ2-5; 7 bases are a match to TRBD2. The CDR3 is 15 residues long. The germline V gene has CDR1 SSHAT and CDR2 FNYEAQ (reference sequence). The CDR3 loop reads CASSPLGRAEETQYF. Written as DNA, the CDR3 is TGTGCTAGCAGCCCCCTGGGGAGGGCCGAAGAGACCCAGTACTTC.